The clone carrying this T cell receptor beta chain is medium-sized by share. V shed 1 base, J shed 2 bases, and the junction held 2 bases outside the gene matches. CDR1 is MNHNS and CDR2 is SASEGT in the germline V gene. This CDR3 contains 15 residues. The sample comes from a study of OX40 agonist ivuxolimab in advanced cancers. Study-level background: An anti-OX40 (CD134) antibody with agonistic activity, ivuxolimab, was administered to patients.

Produced via immunoSEQ multiplex PCR; TCRdb's table is partial and in-frame only. Of some 55,000 clones listed, around 85% are singletons. This clonotype was sampled from an adult with an advanced solid tumor such as melanoma, head and neck, liver or kidney cancer. The rearrangement joins TRBV6-1 to TRBJ2-7, with TRBD2 identical over 10 bases. Source: CD4+ or CD8+ T cells sorted from blood, taken in a trial of the OX40 agonist ivuxolimab. This chain's CDR3 is CASSEGLAGAYEQYF. The CDR3 bases are TGTGCCAGCAGTGAAGGGCTAGCGGGAGCCTACGAGCAGTACTTC.